This T cell receptor (beta chain) was captured by sequencing in a study of cytomegalovirus exposure and HLA in healthy donors. Study-level results: Both high specificity and high sensitivity reportedly marked the classifier's diagnosis of cytomegalovirus status. The authors considered a cluster of highly shared sequence variants likely to be a sequencing artifact.

This PCR relied on a set of 60 Vbeta primers and 13 Jbeta primers. Clones were sequenced by immunoSEQ multiplex PCR, and TCRdb holds only the in-frame ones, with some missing. The data show 150,000 or so clones, roughly 80% seen once. The germline V gene encodes CDR1 SQVTM and CDR2 ANQGSEA. The CDR3 is 16 residues long. V lost 7 bases, J lost 0 bases, and 10 bases stayed unmatched. On this clone: Its antigen is currently unknown.

This chain links TRBV29-1 with TRBJ2-1; 9 nucleotides align to TRBD2. The TCR sequence derives from a man aged 30 to 45 in good health and CMV-seropositive. Sequenced: PBMCs. The CDR3 protein is CSATALAGLSYNEQFF. The CDR3 DNA follows: TGCAGCGCCACGGCCCTAGCGGGACTCTCCTACAATGAGCAGTTCTTC.